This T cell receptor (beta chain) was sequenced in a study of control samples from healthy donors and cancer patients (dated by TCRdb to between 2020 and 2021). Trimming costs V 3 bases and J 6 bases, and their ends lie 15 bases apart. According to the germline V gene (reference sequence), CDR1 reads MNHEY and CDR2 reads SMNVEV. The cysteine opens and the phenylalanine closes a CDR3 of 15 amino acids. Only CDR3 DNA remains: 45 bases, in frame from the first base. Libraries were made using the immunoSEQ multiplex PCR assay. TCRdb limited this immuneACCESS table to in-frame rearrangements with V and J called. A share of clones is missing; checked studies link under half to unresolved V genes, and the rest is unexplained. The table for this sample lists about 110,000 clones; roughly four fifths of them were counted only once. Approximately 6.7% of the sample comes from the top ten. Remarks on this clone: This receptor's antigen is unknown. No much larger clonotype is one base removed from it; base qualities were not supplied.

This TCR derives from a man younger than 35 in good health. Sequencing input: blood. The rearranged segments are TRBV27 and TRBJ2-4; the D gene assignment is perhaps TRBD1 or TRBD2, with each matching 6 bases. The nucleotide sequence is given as TGTGCCAGCAGTTTTATCGGGGGCAGGGGAAACATTCAGTACTTC. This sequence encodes CASSFIGGRGNIQYF.